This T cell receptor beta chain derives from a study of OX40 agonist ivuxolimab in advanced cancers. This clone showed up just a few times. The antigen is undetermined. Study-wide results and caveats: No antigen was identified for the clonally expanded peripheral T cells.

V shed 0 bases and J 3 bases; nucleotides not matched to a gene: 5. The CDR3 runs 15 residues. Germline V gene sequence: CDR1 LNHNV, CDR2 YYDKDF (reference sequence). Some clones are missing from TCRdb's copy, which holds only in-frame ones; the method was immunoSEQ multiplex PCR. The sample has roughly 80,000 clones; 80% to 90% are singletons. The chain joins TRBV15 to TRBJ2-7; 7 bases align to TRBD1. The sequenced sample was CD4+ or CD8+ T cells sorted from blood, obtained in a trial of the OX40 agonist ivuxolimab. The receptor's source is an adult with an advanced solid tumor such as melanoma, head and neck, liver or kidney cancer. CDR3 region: CATSREVTGNYEQYF. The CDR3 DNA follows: TGTGCCACCAGCAGAGAGGTGACAGGGAACTACGAGCAGTACTTC.